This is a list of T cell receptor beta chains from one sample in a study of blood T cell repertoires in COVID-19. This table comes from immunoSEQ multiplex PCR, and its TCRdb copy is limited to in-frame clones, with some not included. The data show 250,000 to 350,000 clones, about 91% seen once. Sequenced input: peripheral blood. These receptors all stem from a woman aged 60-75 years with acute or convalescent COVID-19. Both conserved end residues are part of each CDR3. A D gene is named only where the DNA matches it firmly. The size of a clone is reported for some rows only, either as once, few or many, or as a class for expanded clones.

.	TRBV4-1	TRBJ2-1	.	CASSQEEIGGLNEQFF	TGCGCCAGCAGCCAAGAAGAAATAGGGGGTCTGAATGAGCAGTTCTTC
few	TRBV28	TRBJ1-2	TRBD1	CASRLDRGPVYGYTF	TGTGCCAGCAGACTGGACAGGGGGCCGGTCTATGGCTACACCTTC
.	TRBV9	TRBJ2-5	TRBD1	CASSVALQGQGTQETQYF	TGTGCCAGCAGCGTAGCCCTTCAGGGACAGGGAACCCAAGAGACCCAGTACTTC
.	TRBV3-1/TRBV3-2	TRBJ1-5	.	CASSQYTGSPQHF	TGTGCCAGCAGCCAATACACCGGGTCCCCCCAGCATTTT
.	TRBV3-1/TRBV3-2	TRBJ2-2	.	CASSQYLAGTGELFF	TGTGCCAGCAGCCAATACCTGGCGGGCACCGGGGAGCTGTTTTTT
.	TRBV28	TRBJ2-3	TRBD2	CATRSGGQDTQYF	TGTGCCACTCGCTCGGGGGGGCAAGATACGCAGTATTTT
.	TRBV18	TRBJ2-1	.	CASSPGRATYNEQFF	TGTGCCAGCTCACCCGGCAGGGCCACCTACAATGAGCAGTTCTTC
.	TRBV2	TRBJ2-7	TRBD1	CATATGSNEQYF	TGTGCCACCGCGACAGGGTCCAACGAGCAGTACTTC
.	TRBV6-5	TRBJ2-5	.	CASSRPPDGQETQYF	TGTGCCAGCAGCCGCCCCCCCGACGGGCAAGAGACCCAGTACTTC
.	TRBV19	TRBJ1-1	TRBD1	CASSRGQSNTEAFF	TGTGCCAGTAGTAGGGGACAGTCTAACACTGAAGCTTTCTTT